One sample yielded the 30 T cell receptor beta chains listed below, sequenced in a study of beta chain features in type 1 diabetes. The sequenced template was cDNA made from the entire isolated RNA. Libraries were prepared by immunoSEQ multiplex PCR; TCRdb keeps only in-frame clonotypes and omits some of them. This table holds a few hundred thousand clones, about 15% found once. The material sequenced was naive CD4+ T cells from blood. The receptors stem from a man aged 30-40 years in good health.

This clone was seen only a few times. V and J are TRBV7-3 and TRBJ2-5; D ambiguous. Germline CDR1 SGHTA, CDR2 FQGTGA. The V end was cut by 5 bases, the J end by 7 bases, with 14 bases between. There are 13 residues in the CDR3. Written as DNA, the CDR3 is TGTGCCAGCAGCCCAGACACCCCCGGGACCCAGTACTTC. This encodes CASSPDTPGTQYF. The full variable domain, its missing parts supplied by reference TRBV7-3 and TRBJ2-5, is GAGVSQTPSNKVTEKGKYVELRCDPISGHTALYWYRQSLGQGPEFLIYFQGTGAADDSGLPNDRFFAVRPEGSVSTLKIQRTERGDSAVYLCASSPDTPGTQYFGPGTRLLVL.

V and J are TRBV9 and TRBJ2-1; possibly TRBD1 for D (7 bases). The germline V and J ends were trimmed by 6 bases and 5 bases, with 15 bases remaining between them. CDR1 is SGDLS, CDR2 YYNGEE, per germline. This CDR3 is 14 amino acids long. The CDR3: CASTRGTYDNEQFF. The DNA of the CDR3 is TGTGCCAGCACCAGGGGGACTTACGACAATGAGCAGTTCTTC.

The rearrangement links TRBV19 to TRBJ2-1, with D tentatively TRBD2 (6 bases). V lost 3 bases, J lost 0 bases, and 12 bases lay in between. The CDR3 consists of 16 residues. Germline-derived CDR1 and CDR2 are LNHDA and SQIVND (reference sequence). CDR3 sequence (DNA): TGTGCCAGTAGTATGGGTCGCGGGGCCTCCTACAATGAGCAGTTCTTC. Translating it yields CASSMGRGASYNEQFF.

This clone was detected a few times. CDR3 protein: CATSGGRTDTQYF. CDR3 coding DNA: TGTGCCACCAGCGGGGGACGAACAGATACGCAGTATTTT. This sequence joins TRBV15 and TRBJ2-3, with D perhaps matching TRBD1 or TRBD2 (5 bases each). Between the trimmed V and J ends, which lost 5 bases and 3 bases, there was a span of 9 bases. Germline V gene data show CDR1 as LNHNV and CDR2 as YYDKDF (reference sequence). This CDR3 comprises 13 residues.

This clone has only a few counts. The CDR3 nucleotides read TGCGCCAGCAGAGACTCTGGAAACACCATATATTTT. Translating it yields CASRDSGNTIYF. J is TRBJ1-3 and V is TRBV5-1; the D is unclear. V gave up 5 bases and J gave up 0 bases, with 3 bases separating them. In germline, CDR1 is SGHRS, CDR2 YFSETQ. This CDR3 comprises 12 residues.

The table lists this clone with a few counts. This sequence joins TRBV5-4 and TRBJ2-2; no definite D call. V was clipped by 0 bases and J by 7 bases, with 13 bases between them. Germline V CDR1 and CDR2: SGHNT, YYREEE (reference sequence). The CDR3 length is 15 residues. CDR3 DNA sequence: TGTGCCAGCAGCTTGGCCCCCGCTGGATACGGGGAGCTGTTTTTT. Translated, it gives CASSLAPAGYGELFF.

There are a few counts of this clone. The rearrangement links TRBV6-6 to TRBJ2-7; D is undetermined. Trimming took off 2 bases at V and 3 bases at J, with 8 bases between the two ends. The germline gives CDR1 MNHNY, CDR2 SVGAGI (reference sequence). The CDR3 length is 13 residues. CDR3 protein: CASSYEAVYEQYV. CDR3 bases: TGTGCCAGCAGTTACGAAGCTGTCTACGAGCAGTACGTC.

The rearrangement uses TRBV7-9 and TRBJ2-1; D uncertain. CDR1 and CDR2 from the germline V gene are SEHNR and FQNEAQ (reference sequence). The germline V and J ends were trimmed by 5 bases and 4 bases, with 15 bases remaining between them. The CDR3 is 15 amino acids. DNA of the CDR3: TGTGCCAGCAGCCCGAGGACCCGTACTTACAATGAGCAGTTCTTC. Residues: CASSPRTRTYNEQFF.

As to this clone: The same CDR3 arises from other DNA sequences in this sample as well. This rearrangement joins TRBV9 to TRBJ2-1; tentative D call: TRBD2 (5 bases). The germline V gene encodes CDR1 SGDLS and CDR2 YYNGEE. This CDR3 has 15 amino acids. Trimming removed 0 bases from V and 4 bases from J, with 11 bases in between. This CDR3 reads CASSVAGGRYNEQFF. As DNA, the CDR3 is TGTGCCAGCAGCGTAGCTGGCGGGCGGTACAATGAGCAGTTCTTC.

This clone was recorded a few times. The V call is TRBV30, the J call TRBJ2-1; no clear D. V was cut by 8 bases and J by 7 bases, with 3 bases left in between. This CDR3 is built from 8 residues. Germline loops: CDR1 GTSNPN, CDR2 SVGIG (reference sequence). CDR3 in amino acids: CAQNEQFF. CDR3 sequence (DNA): TGTGCCCAAAATGAGCAGTTCTTC.

The J gene is TRBJ2-1, the V gene TRBV4-3; 7 positions agree with TRBD2. Unmatched junction bases numbered 5, after V lost 4 bases and J lost 8 bases. Germline CDR1 LGHNA, CDR2 YSLEER. CDR3 length: 13 amino acids. CDR3 residues: CASSLGLVYEQFF. For the CDR3, the DNA is TGCGCCAGCAGCCTCGGACTAGTCTATGAGCAGTTCTTC.

The chain links TRBV2 to TRBJ2-2, with D unresolved. The CDR3 covers 12 residues. The V gene's germline CDR1 is SNHLY and CDR2 FYNNEI. The ends were cut back, 7 bases at V and 7 bases at J, with 10 bases in the middle. The CDR3 region is CASMVGSGELFF. CDR3 nucleotide sequence: TGTGCCAGCATGGTTGGAAGCGGGGAGCTGTTTTTT.

This chain joins TRBV2 and TRBJ2-5; the D is unclear. This CDR3 has 13 residues. Deletions cut 5 bases from V and 3 bases from J, with 10 bases between. CDR1 SNHLY and CDR2 FYNNEI come from the germline V gene. CDR3 in amino acids: CASSIGRKETQYF. DNA for the CDR3: TGTGCCAGCAGTATAGGCAGAAAAGAGACCCAGTACTTC. Combining the CDR3 with reference TRBV2 and TRBJ2-5 gives the whole variable domain EPEVTQTPSHQVTQMGQEVILRCVPISNHLYFYWYRQILGQKVEFLVSFYNNEISEKSEIFDDQFSVERPDGSNFTLKIRSTKLEDSAMYFCASSIGRKETQYFGPGTRLLVL.

This clone was recorded a few times. The chain's CDR3 is CASSQDPESYEQYF. CDR3 DNA: TGCGCCAGCAGCCAGGATCCGGAGTCGTACGAGCAGTACTTC. The V and J genes are TRBV5-1 and TRBJ2-7; no definite D call. This CDR3 region has 14 residues. Germline V gene data show CDR1 as SGHRS and CDR2 as YFSETQ. Trimming took 4 bases from V and 4 from J, leaving 15 bases between them.

The chain recombines TRBV13 with TRBJ2-7; 10 bases match TRBD2. Losses at the gene ends were 3 bases for V and 2 bases for J; bases not matched to a gene: 4. Germline assignment: CDR1 PRHDT and CDR2 FYEKMQ (reference sequence). The CDR3 consists of 15 residues. The CDR3 DNA reads as TGTGCCAGCAGCTTTTCTAGCGGGGGACCCTACGAGCAGTACTTC. Translated, it gives CASSFSSGGPYEQYF.

The chain carries TRBV7-2 and TRBJ2-6; maybe TRBD1 (6 bases). V was clipped by 4 bases and J by 1 base, with 20 bases between them. Germline V gene lookup returns CDR1 SGHTA and CDR2 FQGNSA. This CDR3 spans 19 amino acids. The CDR3 loop reads CASSSPPGQFSSGANVLTF. In DNA form, the CDR3 reads TGTGCCAGCAGCTCCCCGCCTGGACAGTTTTCATCTGGGGCCAACGTCCTGACTTTC.

A few counts support this clone. V and J are TRBV19 and TRBJ1-2; D remains ambiguous. CDR3 size: 12 residues. Deletions cut 4 bases from V and 7 bases from J, with 10 bases between. Germline lookup yields CDR1 LNHDA and CDR2 SQIVND (reference sequence). The CDR3: CASSNSFGGYTF. The CDR3 coding sequence is TGTGCCAGTAGTAACAGCTTCGGTGGCTACACCTTC.

Here the CDR3 reads CSVRPGQETQYF. CDR3 DNA sequence: TGCAGCGTTCGTCCAGGCCAAGAGACCCAGTACTTC. The rearrangement links TRBV29-1 to TRBJ2-5; D gene unclear. The CDR3 has 12 residues. Trimming took 5 bases from V and 1 from J, leaving 8 bases between them. Germline CDR1 is SQVTM and CDR2 is ANQGSEA.

In its sample, this clone was seen a few times. J is TRBJ2-1 and V is TRBV5-1; D not resolved. Germline CDR1 and CDR2: SGHRS and YFSETQ. The CDR3 has 14 residues. Between the trimmed V and J ends, which lost 2 bases and 0 bases, there was a span of 6 bases. The CDR3 spells CASSFPSSYNEQFF. CDR3 coding DNA: TGCGCCAGCAGCTTCCCGAGCTCCTACAATGAGCAGTTCTTC.

This clone was detected only once. This chain joins TRBV7-8 and TRBJ2-3; D is possibly TRBD1 or TRBD2 (5 bases each). The CDR3 loop spans 16 amino acids. The V gene's germline CDR1 is SGHVS and CDR2 FQNEAQ. Deletions cut 2 bases from V and 3 bases from J, with 15 bases between. The CDR3 reads CASSLSGRRGTDTQYF. CDR3 sequence (DNA): TGTGCCAGCAGCTTATCGGGGCGTCGGGGTACAGATACGCAGTATTTT.

The chain joins TRBV7-2 to TRBJ2-3; unclear D gene. Trimming took off 7 bases at V and 13 bases at J, with 24 bases between the two ends. Germline V gene sequence: CDR1 SGHTA, CDR2 FQGNSA. The CDR3 extends over 14 amino acids. CDR3 sequence: CASTPVVSEVTEYF. CDR3 nucleotides: TGTGCCAGCACCCCAGTTGTGTCCGAGGTGACTGAGTATTTT.

This rearrangement joins TRBV6-5 to TRBJ1-5; D might be TRBD1 (5 bases). The CDR3 is 15 residues long. CDR1 is MNHEY, CDR2 SVGAGI, per germline. V shed 0 bases and J shed 7 bases, with 13 bases lying between them. CDR3 region: CASSYSTGAGQPQHF. The CDR3 DNA is TGTGCCAGCAGTTACTCAACAGGAGCGGGCCAGCCCCAGCATTTT.

The rearrangement links TRBV29-1 to TRBJ1-2; D is unresolved. CDR1 is SQVTM and CDR2 is ANQGSEA in the germline V gene. Trimming stripped 2 bases from V and 8 bases from J, with 15 bases between. There are 13 residues in the CDR3. The CDR3 DNA is TGCAGCGTTGAACGAACAGCCGAAGCGGGCTACACCTTC. Encoded protein: CSVERTAEAGYTF.

This clone was observed a handful of times. This sequence joins TRBV7-8 and TRBJ2-2, with 8 bases matching TRBD2. The J segment lost 4 bases and the V segment lost 7 bases, leaving 5 bases of the junction unmatched. CDR3 length: 14 amino acids. The germline V gene encodes CDR1 SGHVS and CDR2 FQNEAQ. The CDR3 DNA sequence: TGTGCCAGCACCGGGAGGGTAACCACCGGGGAGCTGTTTTTT. It translates to CASTGRVTTGELFF.

This clone was detected ten times or more. The V gene is TRBV7-2, the J gene TRBJ2-1; TRBD2 aligns across 7 bases. Germline-derived CDR1 and CDR2 are SGHTA and FQGNSA. The V segment lost 5 bases and the J segment 9 bases; nucleotides outside the gene matches: 13. The CDR3 totals 15 residues. As DNA, the CDR3 is TGTGCCAGCAGCGTTAGCGTAAACCTAGCGGTTGAGCAGTTCTTC. It translates to CASSVSVNLAVEQFF. Drawing the rest from reference TRBV7-2 and TRBJ2-1, the complete variable domain is GAGVSQSPSNKVTEKGKDVELRCDPISGHTALYWYRQSLGQGLEFLIYFQGNSAPDKSGLPSDRFSAERTGGSVSTLTIQRTQQEDSAVYLCASSVSVNLAVEQFFGPGTRLTVL.

The chain joins TRBV7-9 to TRBJ2-7, with 10 nucleotides matching TRBD1. Trimming at V came to 2 bases and at J to 7 bases, leaving 2 bases not matched to a gene. Germline CDR1 SEHNR, CDR2 FQNEAQ (reference sequence). The CDR3 totals 13 residues. The CDR3 region is CASSLMGQGEQYV. DNA of the CDR3: TGTGCCAGCAGCTTAATGGGACAGGGGGAGCAGTACGTC.

The table lists this clone with a few counts. The CDR3, as DNA: TGTGCCAGCAGCCAAGAAATCAGGGTAGATAGTGATACGCAGTATTTT. Translating it yields CASSQEIRVDSDTQYF. This sequence joins TRBV4-2 and TRBJ2-3, with D possibly being TRBD1 (5 bases). CDR1 is LGHNA and CDR2 is YNFKEQ in the germline V gene. This CDR3 contains 16 residues. The V and J ends lost 0 bases and 6 bases respectively, with 16 bases between them.

The chain employs TRBV18 and TRBJ2-2; no clear D. This CDR3 has 16 amino acids. V was clipped by 2 bases and J by 5 bases, with 15 bases between them. Germline V gene lookup returns CDR1 KGHSH and CDR2 LQKENI. This CDR3 reads CASSPNSRTLTGELFF. For the CDR3, the DNA is TGTGCCAGCTCACCAAACAGTCGTACCTTAACCGGGGAGCTGTTTTTT. The full variable domain, in which reference TRBV18 and TRBJ2-2 provide the parts outside the CDR3, is NAGVMQNPRHLVRRRGQEARLRCSPMKGHSHVYWYRQLPEEGLKFMVYLQKENIIDESGMPKERFSAEFPKEGPSILRIQQVVRGDSAAYFCASSPNSRTLTGELFFGEGSRLTVL.

This clone was counted only a few times. The rearrangement joins TRBV30 to TRBJ1-1; 11 nucleotides align to TRBD1. Germline V lookup: CDR1 GTSNPN, CDR2 SVGIG (reference sequence). The junction had 8 bases not matched to a gene; V was cut back by 8 bases and J by 9 bases. CDR3 length: 12 amino acids. CDR3 amino acids: CARVSDRGQAFF. The CDR3 DNA reads as TGTGCCCGGGTGTCGGACAGGGGGCAAGCTTTCTTT.

This clone was seen a few times. The chain joins TRBV5-1 to TRBJ2-5; tentatively, D is TRBD1 or TRBD2 (5 bases each). Germline V gene sequence: CDR1 SGHRS, CDR2 YFSETQ. Trimming removed 4 bases from V and 5 bases from J, with 9 bases in between. The CDR3 consists of 12 residues. The CDR3 DNA follows: TGCGCCAGCAGCAGAGAGGGGGAGACCCAGTACTTC. Encoded protein: CASSREGETQYF.